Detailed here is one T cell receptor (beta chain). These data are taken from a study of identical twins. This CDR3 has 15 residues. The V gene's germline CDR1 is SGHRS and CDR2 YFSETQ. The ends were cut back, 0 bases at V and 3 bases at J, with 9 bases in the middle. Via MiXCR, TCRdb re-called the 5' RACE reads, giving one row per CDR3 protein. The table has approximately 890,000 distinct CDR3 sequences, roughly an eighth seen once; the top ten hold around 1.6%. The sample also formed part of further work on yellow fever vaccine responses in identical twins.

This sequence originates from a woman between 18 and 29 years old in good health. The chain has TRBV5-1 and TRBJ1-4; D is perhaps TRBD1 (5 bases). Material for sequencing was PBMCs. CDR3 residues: CASSLVGAANEKLFF. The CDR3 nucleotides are TGCGCCAGCAGCTTGGTTGGGGCAGCTAATGAAAAACTGTTTTTT.